This TCR beta chain derives from a study of cytomegalovirus exposure and HLA in healthy donors. Of note for this clone: Its antigen is unknown.

The CDR3 covers 14 residues. V lost 7 bases, J lost 7 bases, and 5 bases stayed unmatched. Germline V gene sequence: CDR1 LNHDA, CDR2 SQIVND (reference sequence). The donors (healthy individuals) were bone marrow donors. The PCR employed 60 Vbeta primers together with 13 Jbeta primers. TCRdb keeps only in-frame clones here, not all; method: immunoSEQ multiplex PCR. This table holds 90,000 to 100,000 clones, roughly 67% found once. Study-wide points: A prior analysis recorded that most TCR beta V segments were productive about 90% or about 30% of the time. Later analysis suggested links between common viral pathogens and several top significant clusters.

This TCR derives from a boy younger than 18 in good health and CMV-seropositive. This chain connects TRBV19 to TRBJ1-6; 9 bases are a match to TRBD1. Sequencing input: PBMCs. CDR3 bases: TGTGCCAGTAACAACGGACAGGGGAATTCACCCCTCCACTTT. This encodes CASNNGQGNSPLHF.